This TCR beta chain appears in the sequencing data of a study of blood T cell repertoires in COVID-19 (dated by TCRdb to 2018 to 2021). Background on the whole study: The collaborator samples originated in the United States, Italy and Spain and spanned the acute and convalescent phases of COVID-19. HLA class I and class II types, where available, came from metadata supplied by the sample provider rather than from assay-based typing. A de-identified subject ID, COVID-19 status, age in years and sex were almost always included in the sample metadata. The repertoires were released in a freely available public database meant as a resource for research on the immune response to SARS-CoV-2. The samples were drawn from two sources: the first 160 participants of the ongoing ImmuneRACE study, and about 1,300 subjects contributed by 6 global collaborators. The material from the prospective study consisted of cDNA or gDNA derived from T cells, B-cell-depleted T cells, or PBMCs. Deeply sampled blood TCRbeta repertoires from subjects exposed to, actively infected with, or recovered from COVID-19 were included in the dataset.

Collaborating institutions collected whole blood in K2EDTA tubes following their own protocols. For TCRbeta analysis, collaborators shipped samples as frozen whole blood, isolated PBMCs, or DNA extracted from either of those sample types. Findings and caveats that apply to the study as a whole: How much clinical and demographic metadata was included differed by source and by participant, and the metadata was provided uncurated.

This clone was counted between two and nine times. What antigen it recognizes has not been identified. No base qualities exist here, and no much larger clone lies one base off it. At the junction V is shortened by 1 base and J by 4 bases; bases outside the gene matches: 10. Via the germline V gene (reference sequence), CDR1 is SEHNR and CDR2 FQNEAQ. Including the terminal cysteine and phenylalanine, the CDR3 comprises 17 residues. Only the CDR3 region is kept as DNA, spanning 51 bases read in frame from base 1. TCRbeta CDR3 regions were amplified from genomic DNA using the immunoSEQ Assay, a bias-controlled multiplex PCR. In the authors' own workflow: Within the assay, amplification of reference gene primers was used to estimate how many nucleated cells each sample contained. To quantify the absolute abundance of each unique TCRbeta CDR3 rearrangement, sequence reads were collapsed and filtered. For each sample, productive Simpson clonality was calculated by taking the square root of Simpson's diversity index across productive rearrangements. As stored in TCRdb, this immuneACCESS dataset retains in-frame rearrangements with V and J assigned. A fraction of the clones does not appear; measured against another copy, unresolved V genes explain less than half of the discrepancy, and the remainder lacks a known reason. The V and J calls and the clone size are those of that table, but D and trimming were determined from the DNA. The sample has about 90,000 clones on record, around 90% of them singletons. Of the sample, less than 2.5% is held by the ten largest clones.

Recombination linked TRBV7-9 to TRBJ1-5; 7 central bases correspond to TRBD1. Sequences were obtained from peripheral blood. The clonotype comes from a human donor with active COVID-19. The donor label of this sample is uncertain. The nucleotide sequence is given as TGTGCCAGCAGCTTAGGCCCGGGACAGTTGGTGAATCAGCCCCAGCATTTT. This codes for CASSLGPGQLVNQPQHF. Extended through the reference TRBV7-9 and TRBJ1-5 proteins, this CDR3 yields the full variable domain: DTGVSQNPRHKITKRGQNVTFRCDPISEHNRLYWYRQTLGQGPEFLTYFQNEAQLEKSRLLSDRFSAERPKGSFSTLEIQRTEQGDSAMYLCASSLGPGQLVNQPQHFGDGTRLSIL.